Sequencing of this TCR beta chain was carried out in a study of T cell repertoires in cytomegalovirus infection. About the study: Matching HLA type, along with CMV infection, was indicated by public TCR beta signatures.

This clonotype was picked up a small number of times. Its antigen is currently unknown. Each CDR3 protein gets one entry after TCRdb re-called the reads with MiXCR. There are about 500,000 distinct CDR3 sequences in the sample; 30% to 40% occur only once, and about 17% lies in the top ten. Germline lookup yields CDR1 MNHEY and CDR2 SVGAGI. This CDR3 region has 13 residues. V shed 11 bases and J shed 4 bases, with 18 bases lying between them. Source: cultured PBMCs, taken from culture after CMV antigen stimulation. This TCR came from a human donor in good health (CMV status not recorded). Some clones in this sample may be carry-over from other donors' samples. This sequence joins TRBV6-5 and TRBJ2-7; the D gene is possibly TRBD2 (6 bases). The CDR3 protein is CAGRGCRRYEQYV. Here the CDR3 DNA reads TGTGCCGGACGGGGGTGCAGGAGGTACGAGCAGTACGTC.